A selection of T cell receptor beta chains follows, all from one sample in a study of T-cell memory formation after mild COVID-19. TCRdb ran MiXCR on the 5' RACE reads and lists one entry per CDR3 protein. Of around 450,000 distinct CDR3 sequences in the sample, around 18% were seen once. Sequenced material: PBMCs or a T cell subset sorted from them (not recorded which). These receptors originate from an adult woman who had mild COVID-19 (a few samples of this study predate the infection). Cell type and time point are not known. The CDR3 runs from the conserved cysteine through the conserved F or W. A D gene is named only where the DNA matches it firmly. Part of the rows lack a size; the others show once, few, many or a class for expanded clones.

TRBD1 - TRBJ1-2 TRBV6-2/TRBV6-3 TGTGCCAGCAACCGACAGGGCCGTGGCTACACCTTC CASNRQGRGYTF
TRBD1 - TRBJ2-3 TRBV7-6 TGTGCCAGCAGCTTAGTTACAGGGGGCTTGACAGATACGCAGTATTTT CASSLVTGGLTDTQYF
TRBD2 - TRBJ2-1 TRBV2 TGTGCCAGCAGCCAGGGCCTTAGCGGGGGGGCCAGTGAGCAGTTCTTC CASSQGLSGGASEQFF
TRBD1 - TRBJ1-1 TRBV7-3 TGTGCCAGCAGCTCGGACAGGGGCACTGAAGCTTTCTTT CASSSDRGTEAFF
TRBD1 once TRBJ2-1 TRBV12-3/TRBV12-4 TGTGCCAGCAGTCCATGGGACAGGGTAGCATACAATGAGCAGTTCTTC CASSPWDRVAYNEQFF
TRBD1 - TRBJ2-1 TRBV6-2/TRBV6-3 TGTGCCAGCAGTAAGATCCGACCCCGGGACAGGGGTTTCAATGAGCAGTTCTTC CASSKIRPRDRGFNEQFF
- - TRBJ2-7 TRBV18 TGTGCCAGCTCACCGGGTCAACAAGGCCTCTACGAGCAGTACTTC CASSPGQQGLYEQYF
- - TRBJ2-7 TRBV12-3/TRBV12-4 TGTGCCAGCAGCCCTGACAACTCTGCCCTATACTACGAGCAGTACTTC CASSPDNSALYYEQYF
- few TRBJ2-3 TRBV18 TGTGCCAGCTCACCATCGGTTGCACCCACAGATACGCAGTATTTT CASSPSVAPTDTQYF
- - TRBJ2-5 TRBV7-2 TGTGCCAGCAGCTTAGTTCCCGAAGAGACCCAGTACTTC CASSLVPEETQYF
- - TRBJ1-4 TRBV7-2 TGTGCCAGCAGCATCAGTGCAACTAATGAAAAACTGTTTTTT CASSISATNEKLFF
- few TRBJ2-2 TRBV6-6 TGTGCCAGCAGTTCCGCTACCGGGGAGCTGTTTTTT CASSSATGELFF
TRBD1 - TRBJ1-4 TRBV20-1 TGCAGTGCTAGACAGGGGGCTGCAACTAATGAAAAACTGTTTTTT CSARQGAATNEKLFF
- - TRBJ2-6 TRBV11-3 TGTGCCAGCAGCTTACCGGGCCTTACTGGGGCCAACGTCCTGACTTTC CASSLPGLTGANVLTF
- - TRBJ1-1 TRBV20-1 TGCAGTGCTAGAGGACGGCTGAACACTGAAGCTTTCTTT CSARGRLNTEAFF
- - TRBJ2-3 TRBV20-1 TGCAGTGCTAGAGATATAGGGGGACCCGGTGGGGATACGCAGTATTTT CSARDIGGPGGDTQYF